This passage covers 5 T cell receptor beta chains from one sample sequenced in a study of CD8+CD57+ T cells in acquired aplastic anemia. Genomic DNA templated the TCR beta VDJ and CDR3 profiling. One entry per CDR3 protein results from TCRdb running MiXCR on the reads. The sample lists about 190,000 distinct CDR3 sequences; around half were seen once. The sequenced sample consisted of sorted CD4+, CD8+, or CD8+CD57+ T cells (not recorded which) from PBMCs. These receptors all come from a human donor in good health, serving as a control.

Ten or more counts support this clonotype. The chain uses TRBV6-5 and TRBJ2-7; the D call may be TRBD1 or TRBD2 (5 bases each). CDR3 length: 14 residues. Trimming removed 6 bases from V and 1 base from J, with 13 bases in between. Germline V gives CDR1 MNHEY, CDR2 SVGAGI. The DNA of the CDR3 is TGTGCCAGCAGGAGGGGTCAGGCGTCCTACGAGCAGTACTTC. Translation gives CASRRGQASYEQYF.

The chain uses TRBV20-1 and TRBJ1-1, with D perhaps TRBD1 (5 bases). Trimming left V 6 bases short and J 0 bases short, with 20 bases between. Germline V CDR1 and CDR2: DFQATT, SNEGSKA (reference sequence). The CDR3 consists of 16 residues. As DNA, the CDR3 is TGCAGTGCGATGATACCGGGACGGTTGATGAACACTGAAGCTTTCTTT. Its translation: CSAMIPGRLMNTEAFF.

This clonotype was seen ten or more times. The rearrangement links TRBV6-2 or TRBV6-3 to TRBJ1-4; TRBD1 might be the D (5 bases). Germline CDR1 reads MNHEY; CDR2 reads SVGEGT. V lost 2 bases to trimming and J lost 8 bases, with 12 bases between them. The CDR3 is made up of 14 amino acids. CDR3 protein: CASSYRGETEKLFF. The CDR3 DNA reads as TGTGCCAGCAGTTACAGAGGGGAGACGGAAAAACTGTTTTTT.

Here the CDR3 reads CASSDSLSSYNSPLHF. CDR3 bases: TGTGCCAGCAGTGACAGTCTTAGCTCCTATAATTCACCCCTCCACTTT. J is TRBJ1-6 and V is TRBV25-1, with D hard to call. V was trimmed by 3 bases and J by 0 bases, leaving 9 bases between them. Germline V lookup: CDR1 MGHDK, CDR2 SYGVNS. The CDR3 runs 16 residues. The complete variable domain, with remaining parts taken from reference TRBV25-1 and TRBJ1-6, reads EADIYQTPRYLVIGTGKKITLECSQTMGHDKMYWYQQDPGMELHLIHYSYGVNSTEKGDLSSESTVSRIRTEHFPLTLESARPSHTSQYLCASSDSLSSYNSPLHFGNGTRLTVT.

This CDR3 is CASSGGQGPHEQYF. The CDR3 DNA sequence: TGTGCCAGCAGTGGCGGACAGGGTCCCCACGAGCAGTACTTC. The chain combines TRBV25-1 with TRBJ2-7, with TRBD1 identical over 8 bases. The CDR3 is made up of 14 amino acids. The germline CDR1 and CDR2 sequences are MGHDK and SYGVNS. After removal of 4 bases from V and 5 bases from J, the junction contained 7 bases not matched to a gene.